This TCR beta chain was observed in a study of T cells in Graves' hyperthyroidism and ophthalmopathy. Clinical symptoms, serum thyroxine and TRAb, thyroid ultrasound and orbital computed tomography together formed the diagnostic basis. V dropped 10 bases and J dropped 0; count of bases not matched to a gene: 6. Germline V gives CDR1 SGHNT, CDR2 YYREEE (reference sequence). This CDR3 is built from 14 residues. Amplification targeted TCR beta CDR3 regions from RNA transcripts. TCR CDR3 underwent first-round RT-PCR with the HTBI primer set. A single record per CDR3 protein comes from TCRdb applying MiXCR to the multiplex PCR reads. The table lists about 640,000 distinct CDR3 sequences, less than 25% of them singletons, with under 35% in the top ten.

This chain links TRBV5-4 with TRBJ2-5; 10 bases fit TRBD2. The clonotype comes from a young man with Graves' ophthalmopathy. Material: blood. The chain's CDR3 is CAGSSGSHQETQYF. DNA for the CDR3: TGTGCCGGATCTAGCGGGAGTCACCAAGAGACCCAGTACTTC. Complete variable domain (other parts from reference TRBV5-4 and TRBJ2-5): ETGVTQSPTHLIKTRGQQVTLRCSSQSGHNTVSWYQQALGQGPQFIFQYYREEENGRGNFPPRFSGLQFPNYSSELNVNALELDDSALYLCAGSSGSHQETQYFGPGTRLLVL.